This TCR beta chain was retrieved from a study of T cells in Graves' hyperthyroidism and ophthalmopathy. The CDR3 runs to 15 residues. V gave up 2 bases and J gave up 7 bases; unmatched junction bases: 3. From germline, CDR1 is SEHNR and CDR2 FQNEAQ (reference sequence). The investigators amplified TCR beta CDR3 regions from RNA transcripts. The HTBI primer set served for first-round RT-PCR of the TCR CDR3. TCRdb analysed the multiplex PCR reads with MiXCR anew, one entry per CDR3 protein. This sample has around 450,000 distinct CDR3 sequences; roughly 15% occur once, and the top ten carry about 5%. Stable Graves' hyperthyroidism meant no ophthalmopathy progression within 18 months. This clonotype was seen ten or more times.

The chain couples TRBV7-9 to TRBJ2-1, with 12 positions matching TRBD2. This clonotype originated in a young woman with Graves' hyperthyroidism. What was sequenced was blood. CDR3 protein: CASSLTTSGSNEQFF. The CDR3 region has the DNA TGTGCCAGCAGCTTAACGACTAGCGGGAGTAATGAGCAGTTCTTC.